The following is a T cell receptor beta chain sequence with its context. Being one base from a much bigger clone, this may be a read error. This CDR3 has 13 residues. The V end was cut by 2 bases, the J end by 4 bases, with 6 bases between. In the authors' methods: Amplification of reference gene primers was used by the study to estimate nucleated cell counts. Clones were read by immunoSEQ multiplex PCR, and TCRdb kept only the in-frame ones, dropping some. The D gene and trimming were derived from the DNA, and the V and J assignments and clone size from that table. This sample has around 120,000 clones, with 70% to 85% found just once. The data are from a study of blood T cell repertoires in COVID-19. Study in general: Samples of COVID-19 (acute and convalescent) were obtained from the United States, Italy and Spain. T cells, B-cell-depleted T cells, or PBMCs provided the cDNA or gDNA that served as material.

Material for sequencing was peripheral blood. J is TRBJ1-5 and V is TRBV12-3 or TRBV12-4; perhaps TRBD1 as D (5 bases). This receptor was obtained from an older man with active or convalescent COVID-19. CDR3 residues: CASSLQGNQPQHF. Here the CDR3 DNA reads TGTGCCAGCAGTTTACAGGGAAATCAGCCCCAGCATTTT.